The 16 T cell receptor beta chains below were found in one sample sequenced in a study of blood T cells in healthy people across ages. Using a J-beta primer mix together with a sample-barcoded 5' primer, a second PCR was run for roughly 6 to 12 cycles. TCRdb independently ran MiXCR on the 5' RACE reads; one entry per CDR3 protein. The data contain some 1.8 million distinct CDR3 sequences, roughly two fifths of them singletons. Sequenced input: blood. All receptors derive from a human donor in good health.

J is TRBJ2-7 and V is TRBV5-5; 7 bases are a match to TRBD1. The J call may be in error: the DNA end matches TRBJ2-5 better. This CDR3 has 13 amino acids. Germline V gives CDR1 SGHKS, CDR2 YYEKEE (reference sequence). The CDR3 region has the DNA TGTGCCAGCAGCTTCGACAGGGCCCAGACCCAGTACTTC. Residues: CASSFDRAQTQYF.

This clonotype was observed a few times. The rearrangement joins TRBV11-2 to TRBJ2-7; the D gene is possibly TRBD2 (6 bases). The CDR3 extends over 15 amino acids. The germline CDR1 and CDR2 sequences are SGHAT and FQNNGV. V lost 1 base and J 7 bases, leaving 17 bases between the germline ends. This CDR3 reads CASSLAPGRYNEQYF. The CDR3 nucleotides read TGTGCCAGCAGCTTAGCCCCCGGGAGATACAATGAGCAGTACTTC.

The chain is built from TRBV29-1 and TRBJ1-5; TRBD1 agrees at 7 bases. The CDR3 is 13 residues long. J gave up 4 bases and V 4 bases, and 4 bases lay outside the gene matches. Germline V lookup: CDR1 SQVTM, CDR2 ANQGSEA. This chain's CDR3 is CSVGGQLNQPQHF. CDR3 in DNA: TGCAGCGTTGGGGGACAGCTTAATCAGCCCCAGCATTTT.

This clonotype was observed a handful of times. The CDR3 region is CSVDHRNPPNYGYTF. In DNA form, the CDR3 reads TGCAGCGTTGATCACAGAAATCCGCCGAACTATGGCTACACCTTC. The chain employs TRBV29-1 and TRBJ1-2; D is unclear. V lost 3 bases, J lost 2 bases, and 16 bases lay in between. This CDR3 has 15 residues. The germline gives CDR1 SQVTM, CDR2 ANQGSEA.

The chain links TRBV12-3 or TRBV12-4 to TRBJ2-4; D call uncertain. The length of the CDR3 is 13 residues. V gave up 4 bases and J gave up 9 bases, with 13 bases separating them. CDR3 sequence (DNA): TGTGCCAGCAGTTCGCAGGCTGGTATCATTCAGTACTTC. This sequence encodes CASSSQAGIIQYF.

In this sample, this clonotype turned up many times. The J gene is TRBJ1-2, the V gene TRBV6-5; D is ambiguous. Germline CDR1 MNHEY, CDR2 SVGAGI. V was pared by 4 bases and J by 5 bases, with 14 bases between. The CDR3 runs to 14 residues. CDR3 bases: TGTGCCAGCAGTTTAAGCAGGATCGGTTATGGCTACACCTTC. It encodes CASSLSRIGYGYTF.

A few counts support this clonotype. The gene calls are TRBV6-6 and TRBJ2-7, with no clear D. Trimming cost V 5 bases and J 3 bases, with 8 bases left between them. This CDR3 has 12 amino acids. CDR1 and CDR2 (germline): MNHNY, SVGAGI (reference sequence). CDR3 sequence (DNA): TGTGCCAGCAGTACCTACGGCTACGAGCAGTACTTC. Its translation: CASSTYGYEQYF.

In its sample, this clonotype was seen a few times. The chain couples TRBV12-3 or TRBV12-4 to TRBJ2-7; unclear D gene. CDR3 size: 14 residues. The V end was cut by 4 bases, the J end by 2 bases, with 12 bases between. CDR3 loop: CASSSVGTAYEQYF. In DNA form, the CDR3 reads TGTGCCAGCAGTTCGGTTGGCACAGCCTACGAGCAGTACTTC.

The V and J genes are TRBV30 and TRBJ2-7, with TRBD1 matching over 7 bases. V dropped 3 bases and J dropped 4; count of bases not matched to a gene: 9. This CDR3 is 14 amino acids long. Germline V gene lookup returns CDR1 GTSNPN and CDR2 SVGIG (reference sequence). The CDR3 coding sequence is TGTGCCTGGAGAGCCGGGACAGCATTTTACGAGCAGTACTTC. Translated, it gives CAWRAGTAFYEQYF. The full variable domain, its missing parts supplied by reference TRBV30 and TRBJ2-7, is SQTIHQWPATLVQPVGSPLSLECTVEGTSNPNLYWYRQAAGRGLQLLFYSVGIGQISSEVPQNLSASRPQDRQFILSSKKLLLSDSGFYLCAWRAGTAFYEQYFGPGTRLTVT.

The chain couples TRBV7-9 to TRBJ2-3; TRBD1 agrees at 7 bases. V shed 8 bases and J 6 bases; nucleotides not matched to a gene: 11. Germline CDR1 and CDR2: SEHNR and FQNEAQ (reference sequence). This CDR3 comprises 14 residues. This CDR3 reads CASEDLTGVDTQYF. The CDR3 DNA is TGTGCCAGCGAGGATTTAACAGGGGTGGATACGCAGTATTTT.

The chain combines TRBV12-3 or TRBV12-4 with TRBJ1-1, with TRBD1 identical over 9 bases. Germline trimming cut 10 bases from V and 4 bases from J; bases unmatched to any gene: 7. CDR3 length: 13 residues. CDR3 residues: CAIRTGVATEAFF. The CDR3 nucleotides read TGTGCCATCCGGACAGGGGTGGCCACTGAAGCTTTCTTT.

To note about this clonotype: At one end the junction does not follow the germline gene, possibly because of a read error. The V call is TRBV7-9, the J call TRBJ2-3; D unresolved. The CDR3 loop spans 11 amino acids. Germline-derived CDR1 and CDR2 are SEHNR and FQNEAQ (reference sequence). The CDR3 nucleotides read TGTGCCAGCAGCAAAGCAGATACGCAGTGTTTT. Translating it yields CASSKADTQCF.

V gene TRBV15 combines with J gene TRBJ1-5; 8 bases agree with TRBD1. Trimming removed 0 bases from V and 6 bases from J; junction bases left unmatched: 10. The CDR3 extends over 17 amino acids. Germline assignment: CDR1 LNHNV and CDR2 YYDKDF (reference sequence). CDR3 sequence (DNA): TGTGCCACCAGCAGAGATTTTGCGGCAGGGGGCGGTCAGCCCCAGCATTTT. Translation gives CATSRDFAAGGGQPQHF. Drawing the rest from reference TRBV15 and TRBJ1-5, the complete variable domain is DAMVIQNPRYQVTQFGKPVTLSCSQTLNHNVMYWYQQKSSQAPKLLFHYYDKDFNNEADTPDNFQSRRPNTSFCFLDIRSPGLGDTAMYLCATSRDFAAGGGQPQHFGDGTRLSIL.

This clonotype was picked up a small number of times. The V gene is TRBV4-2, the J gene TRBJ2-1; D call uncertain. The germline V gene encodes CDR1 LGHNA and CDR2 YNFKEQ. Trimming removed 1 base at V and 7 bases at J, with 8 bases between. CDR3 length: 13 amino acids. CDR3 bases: TGTGCCAGCAGCCAAGTCCCCAGTAATGAGCAGTTCTTC. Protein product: CASSQVPSNEQFF.

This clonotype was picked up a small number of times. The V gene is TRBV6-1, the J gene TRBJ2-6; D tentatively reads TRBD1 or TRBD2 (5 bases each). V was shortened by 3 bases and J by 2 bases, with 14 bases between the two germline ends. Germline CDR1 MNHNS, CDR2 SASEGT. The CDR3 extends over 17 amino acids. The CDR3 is CASSELMGETGANVLTF. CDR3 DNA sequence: TGTGCCAGCAGTGAGTTGATGGGGGAGACTGGGGCCAACGTCCTGACTTTC.

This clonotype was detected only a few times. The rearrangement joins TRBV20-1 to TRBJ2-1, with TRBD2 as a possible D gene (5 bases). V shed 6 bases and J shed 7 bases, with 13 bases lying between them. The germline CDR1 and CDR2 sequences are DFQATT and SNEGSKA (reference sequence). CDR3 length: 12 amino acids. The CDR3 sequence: CSAEGTTNEQFF. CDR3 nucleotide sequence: TGCAGTGCCGAGGGAACTACAAATGAGCAGTTCTTC.